Presented here are 11 T cell receptor beta chains from one specimen sequenced in a study of identical twins. TCRdb ran MiXCR on the 5' RACE reads and lists one entry per CDR3 protein. The sample lists about 570,000 distinct CDR3 sequences, around a tenth seen once, with roughly 3% in the top ten. The same specimen was also included in a second study, on yellow fever vaccine responses in identical twins.

Sequences were obtained from PBMCs. Receptors were obtained from a woman aged 18-29 years in good health.

The chain carries TRBV20-1 and TRBJ2-7; perhaps TRBD2 as D (5 bases). This CDR3 has 15 amino acids. Per germline, CDR1 DFQATT and CDR2 SNEGSKA (reference sequence). Trimming left V 0 bases short and J 6 bases short, with 18 bases between. CDR3 sequence: CSARDQDSILPEQYF. In DNA, the CDR3 is TGCAGTGCTAGAGATCAGGACTCCATCCTTCCCGAGCAGTACTTC.

This clonotype was found a few times. This rearrangement joins TRBV4-2 to TRBJ1-5, with D unresolved. V was shortened by 0 bases and J by 6 bases, with 6 bases between the two germline ends. The length of the CDR3 is 13 residues. Germline CDR1 LGHNA, CDR2 YNFKEQ. CDR3 DNA sequence: TGTGCCAGCAGCCAAGACCCAGGTCAGCCCCAGCATTTT. Translation: CASSQDPGQPQHF.

V is TRBV18 and J is TRBJ2-1; 7 bases line up with TRBD2. Germline V gene data show CDR1 as KGHSH and CDR2 as LQKENI. Unmatched junction bases numbered 11, after V lost 2 bases and J lost 4 bases. The CDR3 runs to 17 residues. The CDR3 coding sequence is TGTGCCAGCTCACCATATCCAACGGGAGGAACGTACAATGAGCAGTTCTTC. Translating gives CASSPYPTGGTYNEQFF.

The chain employs TRBV6-2 or TRBV6-3 and TRBJ1-1; 7 nucleotides agree with TRBD1. The CDR3 spans 11 residues. The V and J ends lost 7 bases and 6 bases, in that order; junction bases with no gene match: 2. Germline CDR1 MNHEY, CDR2 SVGEGT. The chain's CDR3 is CASNRGPEAFF. CDR3 DNA sequence: TGTGCCAGCAACAGGGGCCCTGAAGCTTTCTTT.

V usage is TRBV29-1 and J usage is TRBJ2-1, with D possibly being TRBD2 (6 bases). The V and J ends lost 1 base and 10 bases respectively, with 14 bases between them. Germline CDR1 is SQVTM and CDR2 is ANQGSEA. The CDR3 spans 13 residues. The CDR3 sequence: CSVEVLAGIEQFF. The CDR3 bases are TGCAGCGTTGAAGTTCTCGCGGGGATCGAGCAGTTCTTC.

This clonotype was detected many times. The J gene is TRBJ1-2, the V gene TRBV4-3; D is unresolved. The CDR3 contains 14 residues. Deletions cut 4 bases from V and 12 bases from J, with 21 bases between. Germline CDR1 is LGHNA and CDR2 is YSLEER. The CDR3 loop is CASSPSWVSGLNTF. CDR3 DNA sequence: TGCGCCAGCAGCCCCTCTTGGGTGTCGGGCTTAAACACCTTC.

CDR3 in DNA: TGTGCCAGCAGCCCGCGGACAGGGCATGTGGAGACCCAGTACTTC. Protein: CASSPRTGHVETQYF. The chain joins TRBV7-3 to TRBJ2-5; 8 bases agree with TRBD1. CDR1 SGHTA and CDR2 FQGTGA come from the germline V gene. The CDR3 runs 15 residues. The V and J ends lost 5 bases and 5 bases, in that order; junction bases with no gene match: 10.

The rearrangement joins TRBV12-3 or TRBV12-4 to TRBJ2-7; TRBD2 aligns across 8 bases. CDR3 length equals 15 residues. Germline trimming cut 4 bases from V and 4 bases from J; bases unmatched to any gene: 9. Written as DNA, the CDR3 is TGTGCCAGCAGTTGGATGCCGGGGGGGCCGTACGAGCAGTACTTC. Its translation: CASSWMPGGPYEQYF.

Only a few counts were recorded for this clonotype. V is TRBV6-4 and J is TRBJ2-1, with a tentative D call TRBD2 (6 bases). The CDR3 spans 15 residues. Germline CDR1 reads MRHNA; CDR2 reads SNTAGT. Trimming cost V 3 bases and J 0 bases, with 9 bases left between them. The CDR3 DNA sequence: TGTGCCAGCAGTGAGGCGGGGAACTCCTACAATGAGCAGTTCTTC. Translating it yields CASSEAGNSYNEQFF.

V gene TRBV3-1 combines with J gene TRBJ2-7; a possible D gene is TRBD1 (6 bases). This CDR3 has 15 amino acids. The V end lost 0 bases, the J end lost 6 bases, and 15 bases lay between the germline ends. The V gene's germline CDR1 is LGHDT and CDR2 YNNKEL (reference sequence). CDR3 in DNA: TGTGCCAGCAGCCAAGAGGCCAGGGGTTCGGTCGAGCAGTACTTC. The encoded protein is CASSQEARGSVEQYF.

In its sample, this clonotype was seen many times. This chain connects TRBV28 to TRBJ2-7, with D perhaps TRBD1 (5 bases). The CDR3 is made up of 15 amino acids. In germline, CDR1 is MDHEN, CDR2 SYDVKM. Trimming shortened V by 8 bases and J by 3 bases, and 20 bases separated the two germline ends. The CDR3 nucleotides are TGTGCCAGCGCCCTTTGGGGCATGAGCCTCTACGAGCAGTACTTC. Translating gives CASALWGMSLYEQYF.